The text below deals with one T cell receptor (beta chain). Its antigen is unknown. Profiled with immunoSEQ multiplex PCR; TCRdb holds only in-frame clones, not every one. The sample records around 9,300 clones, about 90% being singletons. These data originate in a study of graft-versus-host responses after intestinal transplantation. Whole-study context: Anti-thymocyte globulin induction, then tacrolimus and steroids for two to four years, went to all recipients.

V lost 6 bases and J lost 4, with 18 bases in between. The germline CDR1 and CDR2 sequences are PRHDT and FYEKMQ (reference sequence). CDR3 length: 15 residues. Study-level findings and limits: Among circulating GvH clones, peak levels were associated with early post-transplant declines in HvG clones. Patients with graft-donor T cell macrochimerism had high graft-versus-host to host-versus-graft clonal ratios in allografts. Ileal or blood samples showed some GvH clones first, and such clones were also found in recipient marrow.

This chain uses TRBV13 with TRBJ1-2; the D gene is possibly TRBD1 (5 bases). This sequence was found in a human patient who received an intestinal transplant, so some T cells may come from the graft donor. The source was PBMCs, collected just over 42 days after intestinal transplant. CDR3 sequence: CASRPRTREAYGYTF. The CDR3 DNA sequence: TGTGCCAGCAGACCCCGGACAAGGGAGGCCTATGGCTACACCTTC.